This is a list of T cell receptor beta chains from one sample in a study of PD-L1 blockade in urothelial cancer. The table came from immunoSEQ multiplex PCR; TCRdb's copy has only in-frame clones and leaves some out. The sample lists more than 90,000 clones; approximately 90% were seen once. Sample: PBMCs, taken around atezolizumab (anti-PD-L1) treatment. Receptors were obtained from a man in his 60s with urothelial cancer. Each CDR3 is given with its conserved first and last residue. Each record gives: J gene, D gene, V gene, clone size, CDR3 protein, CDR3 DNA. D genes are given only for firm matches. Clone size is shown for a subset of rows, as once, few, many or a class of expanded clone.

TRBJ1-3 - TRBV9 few CASSGGGSGNTIYF TGTGCCAGCAGCGGGGGCGGTTCTGGAAACACCATATATTTT
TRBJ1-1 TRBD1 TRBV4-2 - CASSQNDRENTEAFF TGTGCCAGCAGCCAAAACGACAGGGAGAACACTGAAGCTTTCTTT
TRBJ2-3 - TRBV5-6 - CASSPRGRDHTQYF TGTGCCAGCAGCCCCCGGGGGAGAGATCATACGCAGTATTTT
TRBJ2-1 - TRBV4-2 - CASSQEGSGRYNEQFF TGTGCCAGCAGCCAAGAAGGTTCGGGTCGTTACAATGAGCAGTTCTTC
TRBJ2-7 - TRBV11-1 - CASSTRSSPEQYF TGTGCCAGCAGTACTAGGTCGTCACCCGAGCAGTACTTC
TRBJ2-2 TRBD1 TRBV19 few CASHRGANTGELFF TGTGCCAGCCACAGGGGGGCGAACACCGGGGAGCTGTTTTTT
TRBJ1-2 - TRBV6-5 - CASSYSAGTNYGYTF TGTGCCAGCAGTTACTCGGCGGGAACTAACTATGGCTACACCTTC
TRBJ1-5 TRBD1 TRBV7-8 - CASSQTGVSNQPQHF TGTGCCAGCAGCCAGACAGGGGTCTCCAATCAGCCCCAGCATTTT
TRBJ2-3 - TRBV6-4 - CASSEEGQTDTQYF TGTGCCAGCAGTGAGGAGGGACAGACAGATACGCAGTATTTT
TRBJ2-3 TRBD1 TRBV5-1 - CASSEGASTDTQYF TGCGCCAGCAGCGAGGGGGCTAGCACAGATACGCAGTATTTT
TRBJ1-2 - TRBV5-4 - CASSLDPGYYGYTF TGTGCCAGCAGCTTGGATCCGGGGTACTATGGCTACACCTTC
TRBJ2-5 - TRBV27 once CASSSPGQSQETQYF TGTGCCAGCAGTTCCCCCGGACAGAGCCAAGAGACCCAGTACTTC
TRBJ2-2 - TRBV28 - CASRTNTGELFF TGTGCCAGCAGGACAAACACCGGGGAGCTGTTTTTT
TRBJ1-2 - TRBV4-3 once CASSQATGNGYTF TGCGCCAGCAGCCAGGCAACAGGGAACGGCTACACCTTC
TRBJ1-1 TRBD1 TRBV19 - CASSTATGGRTEAFF TGTGCCAGTAGTACCGCCACAGGGGGTAGGACTGAAGCTTTCTTT
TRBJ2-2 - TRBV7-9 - CASSTAGVTGELFF TGTGCCAGCAGCACCGCAGGGGTCACCGGGGAGCTGTTTTTT
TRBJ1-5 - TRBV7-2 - CASSSGRGGVQPQHF TGTGCCAGCAGCTCGGGACGGGGCGGGGTTCAGCCCCAGCATTTT
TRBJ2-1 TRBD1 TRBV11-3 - CASSLTPGQGGEQFF TGTGCCAGCAGCTTAACTCCGGGACAGGGAGGTGAGCAGTTCTTC
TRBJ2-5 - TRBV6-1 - CASIYLETQYF TGTGCCAGCATCTACCTAGAGACCCAGTACTTC
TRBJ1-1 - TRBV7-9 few CASSLQGGTEAFF TGTGCCAGCAGCTTACAAGGGGGCACTGAAGCTTTCTTT
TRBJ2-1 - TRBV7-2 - CASSLDLARYNEQFF TGTGCCAGCAGCTTAGATCTAGCCCGATACAATGAGCAGTTCTTC
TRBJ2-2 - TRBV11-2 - CASSLIQGTGELFF TGTGCCAGCAGCTTAATCCAGGGGACCGGGGAGCTGTTTTTT
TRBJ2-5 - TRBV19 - CASKPPGVETQYF TGTGCCAGTAAACCGCCGGGGGTGGAGACCCAGTACTTC
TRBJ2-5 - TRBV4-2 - CASSQSGEGETQYF TGTGCCAGCAGCCAATCAGGGGAGGGAGAGACCCAGTACTTC
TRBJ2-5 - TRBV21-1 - CASSKGSPYQETQYF TGTGCCAGCAGCAAAGGTTCCCCGTACCAAGAGACCCAGTACTTC
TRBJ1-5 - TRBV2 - CASNPAGGSNQPQHF TGTGCCAGCAATCCCGCAGGAGGGAGCAATCAGCCCCAGCATTTT
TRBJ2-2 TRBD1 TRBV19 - CATWTGNTGELFF TGTGCCACCTGGACAGGTAACACCGGGGAGCTGTTTTTT
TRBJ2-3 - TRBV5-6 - CASSLYATEITDTQYF TGTGCCAGCAGCTTGTACGCAACAGAAATCACAGATACGCAGTATTTT